The 29 T cell receptor beta chains below all came from one sample that was sequenced in a study of response to subunit inactivated influenza vaccine. TCRdb passed the RT-PCR reads through MiXCR, listing each CDR3 protein once. The repertoire holds roughly 500,000 distinct CDR3 sequences, with about 17% as singletons. Source: CD4+ T cells sorted from PBMCs, taken around 25 months after vaccination. These receptors came from a man aged 45-69 years who received an inactivated influenza vaccine.

This sequence joins TRBV5-5 and TRBJ2-4, with TRBD2 as a possible D gene (6 bases). This CDR3 region has 14 residues. CDR1 is SGHKS and CDR2 is YYEKEE in the germline V gene (reference sequence). Trimming took off 7 bases at V and 5 bases at J, with 16 bases between the two ends. Here the CDR3 reads CASGKGSGENIQYF. The CDR3 DNA follows: TGTGCCAGCGGGAAGGGTAGCGGCGAAAACATTCAGTACTTC.

The chain has TRBV19 and TRBJ2-2, with D possibly matching TRBD1 (6 bases). V lost 10 bases and J lost 2, with 17 bases in between. Germline CDR1 and CDR2: LNHDA and SQIVND (reference sequence). CDR3 size: 15 residues. CDR3 sequence reads: CATRTVLRNTGELFF. DNA of the CDR3: TGTGCCACCAGGACAGTCCTACGTAACACCGGGGAGCTGTTTTTT.

This clonotype showed up just a few times. The V and J genes are TRBV6-1 and TRBJ2-7; 7 bases match TRBD1. CDR1 and CDR2 from the germline V gene are MNHNS and SASEGT. Unmatched junction bases numbered 4, after V lost 6 bases and J lost 2 bases. This CDR3 is built from 13 residues. The CDR3 bases are TGTGCCAGCAGAGGGACAGCCGCCTACGAGCAGTACTTC. Translated, it gives CASRGTAAYEQYF.

This clonotype was found many times. The chain joins TRBV7-2 to TRBJ2-3; 11 bases map to TRBD2. The CDR3 consists of 16 residues. V trimming: 1 base; J trimming: 6 bases; junction bases outside the gene matches: 6. Germline lookup yields CDR1 SGHTA and CDR2 FQGNSA. The CDR3: CASSLVGLAGGDTQYF. The CDR3 DNA reads as TGTGCCAGCAGCTTAGTCGGACTAGCGGGTGGGGATACGCAGTATTTT. The full variable domain, with the rest looked up from reference TRBV7-2 and TRBJ2-3, is GAGVSQSPSNKVTEKGKDVELRCDPISGHTALYWYRQSLGQGLEFLIYFQGNSAPDKSGLPSDRFSAERTGGSVSTLTIQRTQQEDSAVYLCASSLVGLAGGDTQYFGPGTRLTVL.

This clonotype was recorded many times. This chain joins TRBV28 and TRBJ2-7; D may be TRBD1 (5 bases). Germline V gene data show CDR1 as MDHEN and CDR2 as SYDVKM. Trimming removed 4 bases at V and 3 bases at J, with 25 bases between. The CDR3 has 18 residues. The CDR3 region has the DNA TGTGCCAGCAGTTCCGCCCTTTCAACAGGCCCCCGCTACTACGAGCAGTACTTC. Its translation is CASSSALSTGPRYYEQYF.

J is TRBJ1-2 and V is TRBV21-1; the D call TRBD1 from the table was never checked on the DNA. TRBV21-1 is noted as a pseudogene. The CDR3 spans 16 residues. The CDR3 protein is CASSGQDRQGRYGYTF. The DNA for the CDR3 is TGTGCCAGCAGCGGCCAGGACAGACAGGGCCGCTATGGCTACACCTTC.

The V call is TRBV12-3 or TRBV12-4, the J call TRBJ1-1; no definite D call. Deletions cut 3 bases from V and 1 base from J, with 6 bases between. The CDR3 loop spans 13 amino acids. The CDR3 DNA reads as TGTGCCAGCAGTTTCGCCTCGAACACTGAAGCTTTCTTT. Its protein product is CASSFASNTEAFF.

The J gene is TRBJ1-1, the V gene TRBV5-1; D is undetermined. Germline V gives CDR1 SGHRS, CDR2 YFSETQ. The CDR3 consists of 15 residues. Trimming shortened V by 3 bases and J by 1 base, and 13 bases separated the two germline ends. The CDR3 reads CASSWMSSQNTEAFF. CDR3 coding DNA: TGCGCCAGCAGCTGGATGAGCTCGCAGAACACTGAAGCTTTCTTT.

The chain has TRBV28 and TRBJ2-1, with 10 bases identical to TRBD2. The CDR3 contains 15 residues. Germline assignment: CDR1 MDHEN and CDR2 SYDVKM. The ends lost 6 bases at V and 6 bases at J; junction bases unmatched: 8. In DNA form, the CDR3 reads TGTGCCAGCAGGACAGCTAGCGGGGGTCTCAATGAGCAGTTCTTC. It is translated as CASRTASGGLNEQFF.

This rearrangement joins TRBV12-3 or TRBV12-4 to TRBJ2-5; 8 positions agree with TRBD1. The trim removed 5 bases at V and 0 bases at J, leaving 14 bases unmatched. This CDR3 spans 18 amino acids. CDR3 loop: CASSGQGRMTRYQETQYF. In DNA, the CDR3 is TGTGCCAGCAGTGGACAGGGTCGCATGACCCGGTACCAAGAGACCCAGTACTTC.

The rearrangement joins TRBV5-4 to TRBJ2-7; D is ambiguous. The CDR3 totals 13 residues. The germline CDR1 and CDR2 sequences are SGHNT and YYREEE (reference sequence). Trimming removed 4 bases from V and 0 bases from J, with 8 bases in between. The CDR3 here is CASSQTVSYEQYF. The CDR3 DNA is TGTGCCAGCAGCCAGACTGTCTCCTACGAGCAGTACTTC.

This rearrangement joins TRBV6-6 to TRBJ2-3, with D unresolved. Trimming stripped 2 bases from V and 2 bases from J, with 5 bases between. The CDR3 covers 13 residues. Germline values: CDR1 MNHNY, CDR2 SVGAGI (reference sequence). The CDR3 sequence: CASSYRITDTQYF. DNA for the CDR3: TGTGCCAGCAGTTACAGGATCACAGATACGCAGTATTTT.

The genes are TRBV7-9 and TRBJ2-3, with TRBD1 identical over 12 bases. This CDR3 has 17 residues. V was clipped by 5 bases and J by 0 bases; unmatched bases: 6. CDR1 is SEHNR and CDR2 is FQNEAQ in the germline V gene (reference sequence). In DNA form, the CDR3 reads TGTGCCAGCAGCCCGGGACAGGGGGCTGGAAGCACAGATACGCAGTATTTT. Its translation is CASSPGQGAGSTDTQYF.

The chain combines TRBV27 with TRBJ1-5; D remains unclear. The V gene's germline CDR1 is MNHEY and CDR2 SMNVEV (reference sequence). The germline V and J ends were trimmed by 4 bases and 2 bases, with 12 bases remaining between them. The CDR3 runs to 15 residues. The CDR3 spells CASSSKGGGNQPQHF. CDR3 sequence (DNA): TGTGCCAGCAGTTCTAAGGGTGGTGGCAATCAGCCCCAGCATTTT.

This clonotype was seen only a few times. The rearrangement links TRBV10-3 to TRBJ2-5, with 7 positions matching TRBD1. Germline V lookup: CDR1 ENHRY, CDR2 SYGVKD. V trimming: 8 bases; J trimming: 4 bases; junction bases outside the gene matches: 7. This CDR3 is built from 13 residues. The CDR3 loop is CAIGAGGPETQYF. The CDR3 region has the DNA TGTGCCATCGGAGCAGGGGGTCCAGAGACCCAGTACTTC.

This clonotype has only a few counts. The rearrangement joins TRBV20-1 to TRBJ2-7; D is tentatively TRBD1 or TRBD2 (5 bases each). CDR1 and CDR2 (germline): DFQATT, SNEGSKA (reference sequence). This CDR3 contains 13 residues. V was shortened by 4 bases and J by 2 bases, with 12 bases between the two germline ends. CDR3 nucleotide sequence: TGCAGTGCTATACGGGGCACGACCTACGAGCAGTACTTC. Translated: CSAIRGTTYEQYF.

This clonotype has only a few counts. The rearrangement uses TRBV3-1 and TRBJ2-1; 7 bases match TRBD2. Germline-derived CDR1 and CDR2 are LGHDT and YNNKEL (reference sequence). The CDR3 is made up of 14 amino acids. The J segment lost 6 bases and the V segment lost 1 base, leaving 3 bases of the junction unmatched. The CDR3 region has the DNA TGTGCCAGCAGCCAAGGGACTAGAGGCAATGAGCAGTTCTTC. Protein sequence: CASSQGTRGNEQFF.

In this sample, this clonotype turned up a few times. V is TRBV7-2 and J is TRBJ2-5; 9 bases agree with TRBD1. The germline V gene encodes CDR1 SGHTA and CDR2 FQGNSA. The CDR3 contains 15 residues. With 4 bases clipped from V and 3 bases from J, the junction kept 6 bases outside the gene matches. The chain's CDR3 is CASSSPRTGEETQYF. CDR3 bases: TGTGCCAGCAGCTCGCCTCGGACAGGGGAAGAGACCCAGTACTTC.

Here the CDR3 DNA reads TGCAGCGTTGAAGAGGTGACAGGGGGGCCCTATGGCTACACCTTC. Translating it yields CSVEEVTGGPYGYTF. This chain uses TRBV29-1 with TRBJ1-2; TRBD1 aligns across 9 bases. Germline CDR1 SQVTM, CDR2 ANQGSEA. Losses at the gene ends were 0 bases for V and 4 bases for J; bases not matched to a gene: 6. The CDR3 length is 15 residues.

V gene TRBV3-1 combines with J gene TRBJ2-1, with 10 bases identical to TRBD2. Germline V CDR1 and CDR2: LGHDT, YNNKEL (reference sequence). V was pared by 4 bases and J by 7 bases, with 19 bases of the junction left unmatched. The length of the CDR3 is 19 residues. CDR3 DNA sequence: TGTGCCAGCAGCCCCCGCGGTAGCGGGAGGTGGGATGGTTCGAATGAGCAGTTCTTC. It translates to CASSPRGSGRWDGSNEQFF.

The genes are TRBV27 and TRBJ2-2; 8 positions match TRBD2. The CDR3 consists of 15 residues. Germline V gene lookup returns CDR1 MNHEY and CDR2 SMNVEV (reference sequence). After removal of 6 bases from V and 0 bases from J, the junction contained 3 bases not matched to a gene. This CDR3 is CASSREGANTGELFF. The CDR3 nucleotides read TGTGCCAGCAGCCGGGAGGGGGCGAACACCGGGGAGCTGTTTTTT.

This chain joins TRBV28 and TRBJ2-1, with D uncertain. Germline CDR1 reads MDHEN; CDR2 reads SYDVKM. Trimming pared 3 bases from V and 4 bases from J, leaving 16 bases between. The CDR3 is 16 residues long. The CDR3 is CASSFSGALTYNEQFF. The CDR3 DNA reads as TGTGCCAGCAGTTTCAGTGGAGCTCTCACGTACAATGAGCAGTTCTTC.

This rearrangement joins TRBV10-3 to TRBJ2-5; 10 positions match TRBD1. The germline V gene has CDR1 ENHRY and CDR2 SYGVKD. Losses at the gene ends were 6 bases for V and 5 bases for J; bases not matched to a gene: 3. The CDR3 spans 13 residues. The CDR3, as DNA: TGTGCCATCAGGGACAGGGGGACGGAGACCCAGTACTTC. The encoded protein is CAIRDRGTETQYF.

The chain couples TRBV10-2 to TRBJ2-5; D is ambiguous. The V and J ends lost 4 bases and 1 base respectively, with 4 bases between them. This CDR3 is 12 amino acids long. The germline V gene has CDR1 WSHSY and CDR2 SAAADI. The CDR3 region has the DNA TGCGCCAGCAGTGCATCCCAAGAGACCCAGTACTTC. As protein: CASSASQETQYF.

This clonotype was found a few times. This chain links TRBV10-3 with TRBJ2-2; D not resolved. The CDR3 runs to 14 residues. Trimming stripped 4 bases from V and 1 base from J, with 7 bases between. CDR1 is ENHRY and CDR2 is SYGVKD in the germline V gene. The DNA of the CDR3 is TGTGCCATCAGTGTAACAGAGAACACCGGGGAGCTGTTTTTT. This gives the protein CAISVTENTGELFF.

This clonotype was picked up many times. J is TRBJ2-2 and V is TRBV7-9; TRBD1 is a possible D gene (6 bases). The V end lost 5 bases, the J end lost 0 bases, and 16 bases lay between the germline ends. Germline CDR1 SEHNR, CDR2 FQNEAQ (reference sequence). The CDR3 loop spans 17 amino acids. In DNA, the CDR3 is TGTGCCAGCAGCGTAACCGGGACATCCGCGAACACCGGGGAGCTGTTTTTT. Translated, it gives CASSVTGTSANTGELFF.

This clonotype was seen a few times. The chain recombines TRBV7-3 with TRBJ2-5; TRBD2 matches 13 bases. With V trimmed by 5 bases and J by 5 bases, 5 bases remained unmatched. The germline V gene has CDR1 SGHTA and CDR2 FQGTGA. The CDR3 has 15 amino acids. The CDR3 DNA follows: TGTGCCAGCAGCCGGACTAGCGGGAGTTTGGAGACCCAGTACTTC. Its protein product is CASSRTSGSLETQYF.

Ten or more counts support this clonotype. This chain uses TRBV5-1 with TRBJ2-5, with 10 positions matching TRBD1. The CDR3 totals 15 residues. J gave up 4 bases and V 0 bases, and 3 bases lay outside the gene matches. Germline V lookup: CDR1 SGHRS, CDR2 YFSETQ. CDR3 protein: CASSLGQGAAETQYF. CDR3 sequence (DNA): TGCGCCAGCAGCTTGGGACAGGGGGCTGCAGAGACCCAGTACTTC. Using reference TRBV5-1 and TRBJ2-5 for the parts outside the CDR3, the full variable domain is KAGVTQTPRYLIKTRGQQVTLSCSPISGHRSVSWYQQTPGQGLQFLFEYFSETQRNKGNFPGRFSGRQFSNSRSEMNVSTLELGDSALYLCASSLGQGAAETQYFGPGTRLLVL.

The genes are TRBV7-8 and TRBJ2-7, with TRBD2 matching over 16 bases. The V and J ends lost 3 bases and 2 bases, in that order; junction bases with no gene match: 7. The CDR3 has 18 amino acids. Germline-derived CDR1 and CDR2 are SGHVS and FQNEAQ. The CDR3 region has the DNA TGTGCCAGCAGCTTTGTTGCCGGGACTAGCGGGAGGGCCTACGAGCAGTACTTC. Encoded protein: CASSFVAGTSGRAYEQYF. Combining the CDR3 with reference TRBV7-8 and TRBJ2-7 gives the whole variable domain GAGVSQSPRYKVAKRGQDVALRCDPISGHVSLFWYQQALGQGPEFLTYFQNEAQLDKSGLPSDRFFAERPEGSVSTLKIQRTQQEDSAVYLCASSFVAGTSGRAYEQYFGPGTRLTVT.